The T cell receptor (beta chain) described here comes from a study of T-cell memory formation after mild COVID-19. This CDR3 is built from 15 residues. V was cut by 1 base and J by 2 bases, with 10 bases left in between. Germline CDR1 SGHVS, CDR2 FQNEAQ. TCRdb independently ran MiXCR on the 5' RACE reads; one entry per CDR3 protein. The sample includes roughly 80,000 distinct CDR3 sequences, around 14% seen only once; the top ten take 25% to 35%. The table lists this clonotype with many counts. Antigen specificity is unknown. Study-level results: Researchers found some responding clones in pre-infection memory, a sign that cross-reactive memory joined. Clones contracting across day 15 to 85 had a balanced CD4/CD8 profile; later expanding clones leaned CD4+.

The sequence was collected from an adult woman who had mild COVID-19 (a few samples of this study predate the infection). Cell type and time point are not known. The sequencing input was PBMCs or a T cell subset sorted from them (not recorded which). The chain joins TRBV7-8 to TRBJ2-3; TRBD2 might be the D (6 bases). CDR3 in DNA: TGTGCCAGCAGCTTAGTGCGGGGTTACACAGATACGCAGTATTTT. It yields the protein CASSLVRGYTDTQYF.